This T cell receptor beta chain was identified in a study of blood T cell repertoires in COVID-19. Germline V gene sequence: CDR1 MNHEY, CDR2 SMNVEV (reference sequence). The V end was cut by 3 bases, the J end by 7 bases, with 16 bases between. This CDR3 region has 16 residues. Libraries were prepared by immunoSEQ multiplex PCR; TCRdb keeps only in-frame clonotypes and omits some of them. This table has over 50,000 clones, 85% appearing once. Sequences were obtained from peripheral blood. The chain recombines TRBV27 with TRBJ1-6; D possibly corresponds to TRBD1 (5 bases). This clonotype originated in a human donor in a cohort sampled during active COVID-19. CDR3 nucleotide sequence: TGTGCCAGCAGTTTGGGGACTGTGGTGTTAAATTCACCCCTCCACTTT. Translation gives CASSLGTVVLNSPLHF.